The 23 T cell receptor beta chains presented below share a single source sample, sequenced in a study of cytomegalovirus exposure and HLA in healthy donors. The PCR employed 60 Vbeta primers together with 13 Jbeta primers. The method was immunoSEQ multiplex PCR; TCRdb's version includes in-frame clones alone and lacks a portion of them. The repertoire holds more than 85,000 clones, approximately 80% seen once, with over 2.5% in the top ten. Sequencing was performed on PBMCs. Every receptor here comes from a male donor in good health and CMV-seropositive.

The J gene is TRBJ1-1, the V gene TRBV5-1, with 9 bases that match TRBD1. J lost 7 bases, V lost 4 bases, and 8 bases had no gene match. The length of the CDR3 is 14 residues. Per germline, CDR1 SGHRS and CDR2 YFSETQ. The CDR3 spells CASSPDRGFGEAFF. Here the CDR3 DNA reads TGCGCCAGCAGCCCGGACAGGGGATTTGGTGAAGCTTTCTTT. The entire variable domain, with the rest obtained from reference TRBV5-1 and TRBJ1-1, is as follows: KAGVTQTPRYLIKTRGQQVTLSCSPISGHRSVSWYQQTPGQGLQFLFEYFSETQRNKGNFPGRFSGRQFSNSRSEMNVSTLELGDSALYLCASSPDRGFGEAFFGQGTRLTVV.

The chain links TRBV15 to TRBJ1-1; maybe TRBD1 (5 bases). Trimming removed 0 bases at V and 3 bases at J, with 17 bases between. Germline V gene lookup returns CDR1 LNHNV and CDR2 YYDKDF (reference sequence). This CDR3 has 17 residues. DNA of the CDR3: TGTGCCACCAGCAGAGATCCCCCGGCGGGGGACCACACTGAAGCTTTCTTT. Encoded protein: CATSRDPPAGDHTEAFF. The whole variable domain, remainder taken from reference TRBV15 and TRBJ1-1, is DAMVIQNPRYQVTQFGKPVTLSCSQTLNHNVMYWYQQKSSQAPKLLFHYYDKDFNNEADTPDNFQSRRPNTSFCFLDIRSPGLGDTAMYLCATSRDPPAGDHTEAFFGQGTRLTVV.

The CDR3 sequence: CAWRGRESAPLHF. Written as DNA, the CDR3 is TGTGCCTGGAGGGGGAGGGAATCGGCACCCCTCCACTTT. The rearrangement uses TRBV30 and TRBJ1-6; unclear D gene. Germline lookup yields CDR1 GTSNPN and CDR2 SVGIG (reference sequence). The V end was cut by 3 bases, the J end by 11 bases, with 14 bases between. The CDR3 covers 13 residues.

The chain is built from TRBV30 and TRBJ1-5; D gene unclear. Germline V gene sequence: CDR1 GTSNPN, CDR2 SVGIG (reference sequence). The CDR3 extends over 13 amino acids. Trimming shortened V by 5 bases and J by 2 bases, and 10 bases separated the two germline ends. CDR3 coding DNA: TGTGCCTGGGACGAGGCAGGCAATCAGCCCCAGCATTTT. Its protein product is CAWDEAGNQPQHF. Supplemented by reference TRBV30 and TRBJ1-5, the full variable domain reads SQTIHQWPATLVQPVGSPLSLECTVEGTSNPNLYWYRQAAGRGLQLLFYSVGIGQISSEVPQNLSASRPQDRQFILSSKKLLLSDSGFYLCAWDEAGNQPQHFGDGTRLSIL.

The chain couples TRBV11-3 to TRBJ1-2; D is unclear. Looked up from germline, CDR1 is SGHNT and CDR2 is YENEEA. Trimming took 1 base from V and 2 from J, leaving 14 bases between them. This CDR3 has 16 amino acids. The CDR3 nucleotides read TGTGCCAGCAGCTTAGGAGCGGGCAAAGGGAACTATGGCTACACCTTC. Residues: CASSLGAGKGNYGYTF.

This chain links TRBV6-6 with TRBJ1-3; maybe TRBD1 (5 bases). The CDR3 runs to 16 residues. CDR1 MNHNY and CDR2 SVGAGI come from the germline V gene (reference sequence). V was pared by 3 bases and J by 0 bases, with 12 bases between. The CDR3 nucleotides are TGTGCCAGCAGTTATACGGGGGATGCCTCTGGAAACACCATATATTTT. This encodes CASSYTGDASGNTIYF.

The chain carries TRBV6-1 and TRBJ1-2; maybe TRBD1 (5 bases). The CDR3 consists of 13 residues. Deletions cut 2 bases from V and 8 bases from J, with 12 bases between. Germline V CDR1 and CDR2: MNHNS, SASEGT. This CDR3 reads CASSEPGLYGYTF. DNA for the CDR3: TGTGCCAGCAGTGAACCAGGGTTGTACGGCTACACCTTC.

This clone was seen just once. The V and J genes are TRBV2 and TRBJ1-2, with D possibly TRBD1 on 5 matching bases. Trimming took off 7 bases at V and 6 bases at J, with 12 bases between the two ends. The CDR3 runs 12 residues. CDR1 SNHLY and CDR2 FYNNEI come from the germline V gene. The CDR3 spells CASTSTVDGYTF. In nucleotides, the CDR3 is TGTGCCAGCACTTCGACAGTCGATGGCTACACCTTC.

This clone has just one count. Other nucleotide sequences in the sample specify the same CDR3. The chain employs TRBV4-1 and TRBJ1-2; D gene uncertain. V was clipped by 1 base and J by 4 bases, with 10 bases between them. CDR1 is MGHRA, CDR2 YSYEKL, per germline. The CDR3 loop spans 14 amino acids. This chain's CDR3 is CASSQGRVGYGYTF. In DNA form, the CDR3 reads TGCGCCAGCAGCCAAGGGAGGGTTGGCTATGGCTACACCTTC.

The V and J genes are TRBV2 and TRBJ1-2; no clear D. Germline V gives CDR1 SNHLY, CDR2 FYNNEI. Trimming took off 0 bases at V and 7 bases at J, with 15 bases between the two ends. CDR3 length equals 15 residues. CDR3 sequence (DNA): TGTGCCAGCAGTGAAGCGCGAGGGCCCGGGCGTGGCTACACCTTC. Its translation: CASSEARGPGRGYTF.

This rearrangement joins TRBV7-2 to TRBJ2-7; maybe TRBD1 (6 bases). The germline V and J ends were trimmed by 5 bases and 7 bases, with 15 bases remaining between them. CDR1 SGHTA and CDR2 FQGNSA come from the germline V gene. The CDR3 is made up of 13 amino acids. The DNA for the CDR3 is TGTGCCAGCAGCCCCCAGGGGCTTTTTGAGCAGTACTTC. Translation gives CASSPQGLFEQYF.

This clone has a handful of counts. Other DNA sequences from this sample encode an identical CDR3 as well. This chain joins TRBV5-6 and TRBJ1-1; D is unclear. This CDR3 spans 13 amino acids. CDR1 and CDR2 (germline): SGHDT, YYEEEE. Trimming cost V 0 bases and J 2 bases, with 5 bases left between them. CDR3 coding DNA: TGTGCCAGCAGCTTGGGAGGCAACACTGAAGCTTTCTTT. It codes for CASSLGGNTEAFF.

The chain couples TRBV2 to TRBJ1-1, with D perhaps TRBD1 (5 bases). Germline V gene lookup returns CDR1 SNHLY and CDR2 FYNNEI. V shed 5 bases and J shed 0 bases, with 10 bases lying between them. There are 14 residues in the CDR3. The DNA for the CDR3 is TGTGCCAGCAGTTCTCAGACAGTGAACACTGAAGCTTTCTTT. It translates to CASSSQTVNTEAFF.

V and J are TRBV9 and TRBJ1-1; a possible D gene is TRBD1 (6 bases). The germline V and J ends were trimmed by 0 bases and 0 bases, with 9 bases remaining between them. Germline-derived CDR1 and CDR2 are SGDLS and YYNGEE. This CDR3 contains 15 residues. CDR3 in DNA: TGTGCCAGCAGCGTAGGGACAGCAATGAACACTGAAGCTTTCTTT. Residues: CASSVGTAMNTEAFF.

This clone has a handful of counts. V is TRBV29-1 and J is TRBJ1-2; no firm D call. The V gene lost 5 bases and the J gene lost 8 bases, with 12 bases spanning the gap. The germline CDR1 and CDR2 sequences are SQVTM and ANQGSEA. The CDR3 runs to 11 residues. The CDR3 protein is CSVSLWEGYTF. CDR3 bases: TGCAGCGTTTCTCTCTGGGAGGGCTACACCTTC.

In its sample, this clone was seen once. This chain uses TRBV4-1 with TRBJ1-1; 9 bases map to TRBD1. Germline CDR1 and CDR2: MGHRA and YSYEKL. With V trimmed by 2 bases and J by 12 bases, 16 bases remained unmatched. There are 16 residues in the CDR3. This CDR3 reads CASSQNTGGSTSGTFF. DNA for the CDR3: TGCGCCAGCAGCCAAAATACAGGGGGCTCTACTAGCGGGACTTTCTTT.

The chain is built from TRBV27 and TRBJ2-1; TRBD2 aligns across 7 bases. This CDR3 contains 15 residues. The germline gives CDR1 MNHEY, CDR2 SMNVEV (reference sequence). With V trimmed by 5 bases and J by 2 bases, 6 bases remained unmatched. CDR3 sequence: CASSRGLETYNEQFF. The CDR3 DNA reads TGTGCCAGCAGTCGTGGACTAGAAACCTACAATGAGCAGTTCTTC.

This chain's CDR3 is CASSFPGQGFYEQYF. The CDR3 DNA follows: TGTGCCAGCAGCTTTCCGGGACAGGGGTTCTACGAGCAGTACTTC. The chain recombines TRBV5-8 with TRBJ2-7; 10 bases are a match to TRBD1. The J segment lost 3 bases and the V segment lost 2 bases, leaving 5 bases of the junction unmatched. CDR1 is SGHTS, CDR2 YDEGEE, per germline. The CDR3 loop spans 15 amino acids.

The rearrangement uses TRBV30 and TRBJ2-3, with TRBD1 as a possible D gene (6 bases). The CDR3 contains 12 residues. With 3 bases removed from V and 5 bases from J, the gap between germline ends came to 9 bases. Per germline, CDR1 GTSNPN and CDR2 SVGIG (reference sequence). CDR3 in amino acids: CAWSQGGDTQYF. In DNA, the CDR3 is TGTGCCTGGAGCCAAGGGGGAGATACGCAGTATTTT. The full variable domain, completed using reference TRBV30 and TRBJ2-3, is SQTIHQWPATLVQPVGSPLSLECTVEGTSNPNLYWYRQAAGRGLQLLFYSVGIGQISSEVPQNLSASRPQDRQFILSSKKLLLSDSGFYLCAWSQGGDTQYFGPGTRLTVL.

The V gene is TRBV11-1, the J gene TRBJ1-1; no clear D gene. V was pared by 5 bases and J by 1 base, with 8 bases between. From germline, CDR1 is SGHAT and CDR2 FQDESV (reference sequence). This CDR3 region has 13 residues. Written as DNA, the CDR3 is TGTGCCAGCAGCGTTTCAGGGAACACTGAAGCTTTCTTT. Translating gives CASSVSGNTEAFF.

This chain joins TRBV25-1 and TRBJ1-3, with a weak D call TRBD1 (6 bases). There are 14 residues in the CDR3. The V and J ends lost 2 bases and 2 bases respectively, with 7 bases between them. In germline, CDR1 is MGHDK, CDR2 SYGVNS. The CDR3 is CASSEPGAGNTIYF. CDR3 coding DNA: TGTGCCAGCAGTGAACCAGGGGCTGGAAACACCATATATTTT.

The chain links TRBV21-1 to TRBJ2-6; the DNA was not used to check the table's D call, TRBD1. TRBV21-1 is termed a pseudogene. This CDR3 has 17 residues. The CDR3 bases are TGTGCCAGCAGCAAAGCTTCAGGGCAGACTGGGGCCAACGTCCTGACTTTC. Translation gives CASSKASGQTGANVLTF.

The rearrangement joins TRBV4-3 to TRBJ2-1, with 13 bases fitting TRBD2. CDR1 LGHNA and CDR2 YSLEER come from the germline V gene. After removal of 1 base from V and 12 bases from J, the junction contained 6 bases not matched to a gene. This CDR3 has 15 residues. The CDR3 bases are TGCGCCAGCAGCCAAGGGGGACTAGCGGGGCAGGGGCAGTTCTTC. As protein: CASSQGGLAGQGQFF.